This TCR beta chain emerged from a study of shared clonotypes between healthy human individuals. J was trimmed by 3 bases and V by 1 base; bases with no gene match: 8. This CDR3 has 15 amino acids. The V gene's germline CDR1 is SQVTM and CDR2 ANQGSEA. Assay: immunoSEQ multiplex PCR; the TCRdb copy retains only in-frame clones and omits some. This table holds roughly 2.2 million clones, roughly 93% found once. CD45RA-negative memory and CD45RA+ naive subsets were split from the CD4+ cells. This rearrangement joins TRBV29-1 to TRBJ2-5; 7 bases map to TRBD2. The receptor's source is a man aged 18 to 30 in good health. Some clones in this sample may be carry-over from other donors' samples. The sequencing sample was made of naive CD4+ T cells from PBMCs. As to subset: CD45RA+ positively selected. CDR3 nucleotides: TGCAGCGTTGAAGGTGGGCGAAGCGGGGAAGAGACCCAGTACTTC. Protein sequence: CSVEGGRSGEETQYF.